Each of the 2 T cell receptor beta chains below was sequenced from the same sample in a study of monozygotic twins with inflammatory bowel disease. From its re-call of the 5' RACE reads, TCRdb lists each CDR3 protein once, without DNA. The listing records about 440,000 distinct CDR3 sequences. The sequenced sample consisted of blood. Receptors originate from a human donor with ulcerative colitis or Crohn's disease, or a healthy co-twin of an affected twin (not recorded which).

The chain is built from TRBV11-1 and TRBJ2-1; the TRBD2 assignment by TCRdb is unverifiable without DNA. The CDR3 is made up of 18 amino acids. CDR1 is SGHAT and CDR2 is FQDESV in the germline V gene (reference sequence). CDR3 region: CASSLGLAGGPTYNEQFF.

The chain is built from TRBV25-1 and TRBJ2-1. From germline, CDR1 is MGHDK and CDR2 SYGVNS. The CDR3 covers 12 residues. CDR3 loop: CASSEQSYEQFF.